The 21 T cell receptor beta chains presented below share a single source sample, sequenced in a study of cytomegalovirus exposure and HLA in healthy donors. Researchers ran the PCR with 60 Vbeta and 13 Jbeta primers. Libraries were prepared by immunoSEQ multiplex PCR; TCRdb keeps only in-frame clonotypes and omits some of them. The sample has over 200,000 clones; 70% to 85% are singletons. Sequenced sample: PBMCs. The receptor source for this set is a male donor in good health and CMV-seronegative.

In nucleotides, the CDR3 is TGTGCCAGTAGTATCGATGGGGGACTGACCTCTGGAAACACCATATATTTT. Its protein is CASSIDGGLTSGNTIYF. The V gene is TRBV19, the J gene TRBJ1-3, with a tentative D call TRBD1 (5 bases). This CDR3 contains 17 residues. V dropped 3 bases and J dropped 0 bases, with 15 bases sitting between them. Germline V CDR1 and CDR2: LNHDA, SQIVND (reference sequence).

On this clone: A read error may account for a junction end that differs from germline. The CDR3 DNA is TGTGCCAGCAGCCAAGACAGGACAGGGAACCCCGGGGAGCTGTTTTTT. Its translation is CASSQDRTGNPGELFF. The chain couples TRBV11-2 to TRBJ2-2; 8 bases match TRBD1. The CDR3 contains 16 residues. Germline V gives CDR1 SGHAT, CDR2 FQNNGV.

The CDR3 spells CASSAGDSSYEQYF. The CDR3 region has the DNA TGTGCCAGCAGTGCGGGGGACAGCTCCTACGAGCAGTACTTC. The chain recombines TRBV2 with TRBJ2-7; possibly TRBD1 for D (7 bases). Trimming left V 4 bases short and J 0 bases short, with 10 bases between. Germline V lookup: CDR1 SNHLY, CDR2 FYNNEI. The CDR3 has 14 amino acids.

This sequence joins TRBV6-1 and TRBJ2-3; D may be TRBD2 (7 bases). Deletions cut 5 bases from V and 2 bases from J, with 11 bases between. Per the germline V gene, CDR1 is MNHNS and CDR2 is SASEGT. The CDR3 spans 14 residues. The DNA for the CDR3 is TGTGCCAGCAGTAGGGGGGGAGACACAGATACGCAGTATTTT. Translating it yields CASSRGGDTDTQYF.

This clone was counted a few times. This rearrangement joins TRBV6-4 to TRBJ2-2; 9 bases line up with TRBD2. The CDR3 covers 15 residues. With 0 bases clipped from V and 4 bases from J, the junction kept 0 bases outside the gene matches. Germline assignment: CDR1 MRHNA and CDR2 SNTAGT. The CDR3 is CASSDSSGSTGELFF. In nucleotides, the CDR3 is TGTGCCAGCAGTGACTCTAGCGGGAGCACCGGGGAGCTGTTTTTT.

This clone was detected only once. The gene calls are TRBV5-5 and TRBJ2-1; TRBD2 matches at 13 bases. The V segment lost 0 bases and the J segment 15 bases; nucleotides outside the gene matches: 12. The V gene's germline CDR1 is SGHKS and CDR2 YYEKEE (reference sequence). The CDR3 runs 16 residues. The CDR3 nucleotides are TGTGCCAGCAGCTTGGTTCAACTAGCGGGAGGGCCGGGGAGGTTCTTC. Its protein is CASSLVQLAGGPGRFF.

The V and J genes are TRBV11-3 and TRBJ2-7; D gene ambiguous. Looked up from germline, CDR1 is SGHNT and CDR2 is YENEEA. Trimming stripped 5 bases from V and 1 base from J, with 9 bases between. This CDR3 comprises 13 residues. The CDR3 is CASSLSESYEQYF. In nucleotides, the CDR3 is TGTGCCAGCAGCCTCAGCGAATCCTACGAGCAGTACTTC.

The CDR3 DNA reads as TGTGCCAGCAGCGGGGCGGAGCGGGTGCCCGCTGTTACGCAGTATTTT. This translates into CASSGAERVPAVTQYF. This chain links TRBV14 with TRBJ2-3; D may be TRBD2 (6 bases). The V end was cut by 5 bases, the J end by 8 bases, with 23 bases between. Germline assignment: CDR1 SGHDN and CDR2 FVKESK. The CDR3 totals 16 residues.

This chain uses TRBV9 with TRBJ2-3; TRBD2 is a possible D gene (6 bases). Germline V gives CDR1 SGDLS, CDR2 YYNGEE. V was trimmed by 6 bases and J by 0 bases, leaving 11 bases between them. The CDR3 has 14 amino acids. Here the CDR3 reads CASNGDSSTDTQYF. The CDR3, as DNA: TGTGCCAGCAACGGGGACTCTAGCACAGATACGCAGTATTTT.

Turning to this clone: At one end the junction does not follow the germline gene, possibly because of a read error. The rearrangement links TRBV7-9 to TRBJ2-3; TRBD1 is a possible D gene (6 bases). There are 15 residues in the CDR3. CDR1 is SEHNR and CDR2 is FQNEAQ in the germline V gene (reference sequence). The CDR3: CSSSFSTGLGDTQYF. Written as DNA, the CDR3 is TGTTCCAGCAGCTTTTCAACAGGGTTGGGAGATACGCAGTATTTT.

Here the CDR3 DNA reads TGTGCCAGCAGCCCAGGACTAGCGGGAGGTGGGGAGCTGTTTTTT. It translates to CASSPGLAGGGELFF. The chain joins TRBV11-2 to TRBJ2-2; 14 bases are shared with TRBD2. This CDR3 is built from 15 residues. CDR1 SGHAT and CDR2 FQNNGV come from the germline V gene. The junction had 4 bases not matched to a gene; V was cut back by 5 bases and J by 8 bases. Drawing the rest from reference TRBV11-2 and TRBJ2-2, the complete variable domain is EAGVAQSPRYKIIEKRQSVAFWCNPISGHATLYWYQQILGQGPKLLIQFQNNGVVDDSQLPKDRFSAERLKGVDSTLKIQPAKLEDSAVYLCASSPGLAGGGELFFGEGSRLTVL.

The chain links TRBV2 to TRBJ2-1; TRBD2 might be the D (6 bases). Germline V CDR1 and CDR2: SNHLY, FYNNEI. This CDR3 region has 12 residues. Trimming stripped 7 bases from V and 15 bases from J, with 19 bases between. In DNA, the CDR3 is TGTGCCAGCATGCCCCTAATAGCGGTCCTGTTCTTC. Translation: CASMPLIAVLFF. The full variable domain, with the rest looked up from reference TRBV2 and TRBJ2-1, is EPEVTQTPSHQVTQMGQEVILRCVPISNHLYFYWYRQILGQKVEFLVSFYNNEISEKSEIFDDQFSVERPDGSNFTLKIRSTKLEDSAMYFCASMPLIAVLFFGPGTRLTVL.

The table lists this clone with a few counts. V gene TRBV4-1 combines with J gene TRBJ1-5; D ambiguous. The length of the CDR3 is 15 residues. Trimming removed 3 bases at V and 2 bases at J, with 11 bases between. Germline loops: CDR1 MGHRA, CDR2 YSYEKL. CDR3 nucleotide sequence: TGCGCCAGCAGCCATGAGGAATCCGGCAATCAGCCCCAGCATTTT. It specifies CASSHEESGNQPQHF.

The rearrangement uses TRBV18 and TRBJ2-7; D gene ambiguous. The V end lost 8 bases, the J end lost 4 bases, and 12 bases lay between the germline ends. This CDR3 region has 12 residues. Per germline, CDR1 KGHSH and CDR2 LQKENI. Here the CDR3 reads CASRVSGYEQYF. CDR3 in DNA: TGTGCCAGCCGGGTATCCGGGTACGAGCAGTACTTC.

This sequence joins TRBV15 and TRBJ2-1, with TRBD1 as a possible D gene (5 bases). Per the germline V gene, CDR1 is LNHNV and CDR2 is YYDKDF (reference sequence). This CDR3 spans 15 amino acids. V was shortened by 0 bases and J by 4 bases, with 10 bases between the two germline ends. CDR3 protein: CATSRDMTAYNEQFF. The CDR3, as DNA: TGTGCCACCAGCAGAGATATGACAGCATACAATGAGCAGTTCTTC.

This clone has a single count. This rearrangement joins TRBV6-5 to TRBJ1-6, with TRBD1 identical over 8 bases. J lost 10 bases, V lost 5 bases, and 10 bases had no gene match. This CDR3 region has 15 residues. From germline, CDR1 is MNHEY and CDR2 SVGAGI. The CDR3 spells CASSGRDRSRSPLHF. CDR3 nucleotides: TGTGCCAGCAGTGGAAGGGACAGGTCTCGGTCACCCCTCCACTTT.

This chain uses TRBV4-1 with TRBJ2-5; TRBD1 is a possible D gene (5 bases). The germline CDR1 and CDR2 sequences are MGHRA and YSYEKL. The V and J ends lost 0 bases and 1 base respectively, with 9 bases between them. The CDR3 runs 15 residues. CDR3 in amino acids: CASSQEGRVQETQYF. CDR3 nucleotide sequence: TGCGCCAGCAGCCAAGAGGGCAGGGTCCAAGAGACCCAGTACTTC.

This chain links TRBV7-2 with TRBJ2-1; D gene unclear. V shed 4 bases and J shed 7 bases, with 8 bases lying between them. CDR3 size: 12 residues. The germline V gene has CDR1 SGHTA and CDR2 FQGNSA. The CDR3 spells CASSSSGNEQFF. DNA of the CDR3: TGTGCCAGCAGCTCCAGTGGTAATGAGCAGTTCTTC.

V is TRBV19 and J is TRBJ2-4; TRBD2 agrees at 8 bases. Trimming removed 0 bases from V and 6 bases from J; junction bases left unmatched: 10. Germline V gene sequence: CDR1 LNHDA, CDR2 SQIVND (reference sequence). The CDR3 contains 17 residues. CDR3 residues: CASSIEGPGLGGNIQYF. The CDR3 DNA reads as TGTGCCAGTAGTATAGAGGGGCCGGGACTAGGGGGAAACATTCAGTACTTC. Full variable domain (outside the CDR3, taken from reference TRBV19 and TRBJ2-4): DGGITQSPKYLFRKEGQNVTLSCEQNLNHDAMYWYRQDPGQGLRLIYYSQIVNDFQKGDIAEGYSVSREKKESFPLTVTSAQKNPTAFYLCASSIEGPGLGGNIQYFGAGTRLSVL.

This chain uses TRBV19 with TRBJ2-3, with D hard to call. CDR3 length: 17 amino acids. Germline loops: CDR1 LNHDA, CDR2 SQIVND (reference sequence). V was trimmed by 5 bases and J by 3 bases, leaving 21 bases between them. CDR3 protein: CASSPIERGIGTDTQYF. The CDR3 DNA reads as TGTGCCAGTAGTCCCATAGAGCGCGGAATCGGAACAGATACGCAGTATTTT.

The V and J genes are TRBV7-3 and TRBJ2-1; D is unclear. The CDR3 extends over 16 amino acids. The V gene lost 2 bases and the J gene lost 0 bases, with 11 bases spanning the gap. Germline assignment: CDR1 SGHTA and CDR2 FQGTGA. DNA of the CDR3: TGTGCCAGCAGCTTAGGATTTTCTAGCTCCTACAATGAGCAGTTCTTC. It is translated as CASSLGFSSSYNEQFF.